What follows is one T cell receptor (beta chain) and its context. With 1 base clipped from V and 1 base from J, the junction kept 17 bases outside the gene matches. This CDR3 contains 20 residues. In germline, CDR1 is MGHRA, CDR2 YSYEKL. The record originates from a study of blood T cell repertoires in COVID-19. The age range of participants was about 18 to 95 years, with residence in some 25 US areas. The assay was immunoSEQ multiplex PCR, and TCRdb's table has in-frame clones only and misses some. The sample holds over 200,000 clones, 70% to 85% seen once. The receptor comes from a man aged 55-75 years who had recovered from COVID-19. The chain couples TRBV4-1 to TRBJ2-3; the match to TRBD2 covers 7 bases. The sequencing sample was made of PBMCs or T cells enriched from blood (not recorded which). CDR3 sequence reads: CASSQGDGRAGRYGTDTQYF. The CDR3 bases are TGCGCCAGCAGCCAAGGGGACGGGAGAGCGGGGAGATATGGCACAGATACGCAGTATTTT.